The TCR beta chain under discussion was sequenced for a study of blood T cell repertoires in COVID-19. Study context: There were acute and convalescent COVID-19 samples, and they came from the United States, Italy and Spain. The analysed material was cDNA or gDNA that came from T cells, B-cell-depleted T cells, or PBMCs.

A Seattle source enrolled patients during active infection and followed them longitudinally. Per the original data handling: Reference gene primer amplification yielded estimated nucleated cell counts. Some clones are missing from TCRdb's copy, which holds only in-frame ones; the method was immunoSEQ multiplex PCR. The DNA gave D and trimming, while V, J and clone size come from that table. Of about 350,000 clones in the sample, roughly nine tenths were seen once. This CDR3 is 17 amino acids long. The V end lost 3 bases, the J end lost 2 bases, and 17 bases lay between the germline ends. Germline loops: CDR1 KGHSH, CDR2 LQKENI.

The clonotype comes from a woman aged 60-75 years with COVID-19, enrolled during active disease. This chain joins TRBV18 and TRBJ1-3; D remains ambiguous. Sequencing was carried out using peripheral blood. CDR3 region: CASSPNGAGQAGNTIYF. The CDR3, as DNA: TGTGCCAGCTCACCTAACGGAGCGGGCCAAGCTGGAAACACCATATATTTT.